Each of the 28 T cell receptor beta chains below was sequenced from the same sample in a study of T cell changes during pregnancy in multiple sclerosis. Measured with immunoSEQ multiplex PCR; TCRdb has only the in-frame clones, and not every one. The sample shows over 65,000 clones, approximately 90% of them seen only once. Sequenced material: peripheral blood, taken in the first trimester of pregnancy. The receptors originated from a female donor with multiple sclerosis, enrolled in a pregnancy study.

The V call is TRBV29-1, the J call TRBJ2-3; TRBD1 matches 7 bases. The CDR3 is 15 amino acids. Germline loops: CDR1 SQVTM, CDR2 ANQGSEA. With 5 bases clipped from V and 2 bases from J, the junction kept 10 bases outside the gene matches. In DNA, the CDR3 is TGCAGCGTTTCCAGGGGGAGCCCCCCCACAGATACGCAGTATTTT. This sequence encodes CSVSRGSPPTDTQYF.

This chain connects TRBV30 to TRBJ1-3, with a weak D call TRBD1 (5 bases). The CDR3 contains 13 residues. V was trimmed by 0 bases and J by 9 bases, leaving 12 bases between them. The germline CDR1 and CDR2 sequences are GTSNPN and SVGIG (reference sequence). CDR3 nucleotides: TGTGCCTGGAGTGTAAACGTAGACAGCACCATATATTTT. Protein sequence: CAWSVNVDSTIYF.

The chain is built from TRBV5-4 and TRBJ1-2; 9 bases align to TRBD1. Trimming cost V 5 bases and J 4 bases; bases outside gene matches: 9. The CDR3 extends over 15 amino acids. Germline V CDR1 and CDR2: SGHNT, YYREEE (reference sequence). In nucleotides, the CDR3 is TGTGCCAGCAGGCCGGGACAGGGAGGGATCTATGGCTACACCTTC. Translated: CASRPGQGGIYGYTF.

Remarks on this clone: The junction departs from germline at one end; a sequencing error may be responsible. V gene TRBV6-6 combines with J gene TRBJ1-1; 8 bases map to TRBD1. CDR1 and CDR2 (germline): MNHNY, SVGAGI (reference sequence). The CDR3 runs 12 residues. CDR3 DNA: TGTGCCAGCAGTCAAAGGTCGGGACAGGAGGGGTTT. Translating it yields CASSQRSGQEGF.

The chain has TRBV2 and TRBJ1-2; D is unresolved. The germline V and J ends were trimmed by 5 bases and 6 bases, with 10 bases remaining between them. The CDR3 totals 12 residues. CDR1 and CDR2 (germline): SNHLY, FYNNEI. The CDR3 sequence is CASSLVSDGYTF. The CDR3 coding sequence is TGTGCCAGCAGTCTAGTTTCGGATGGCTACACCTTC.

The V and J genes are TRBV9 and TRBJ2-2; D not resolved. The CDR3 consists of 14 residues. Deletions cut 0 bases from V and 2 bases from J, with 5 bases between. Germline CDR1 SGDLS, CDR2 YYNGEE. CDR3 sequence reads: CASSVGLNTGELFF. The CDR3 DNA sequence: TGTGCCAGCAGCGTAGGTTTAAACACCGGGGAGCTGTTTTTT.

The genes are TRBV18 and TRBJ2-7; TRBD1 aligns across 7 bases. The length of the CDR3 is 13 residues. Germline V gene data show CDR1 as KGHSH and CDR2 as LQKENI. With V trimmed by 4 bases and J by 7 bases, 7 bases remained unmatched. CDR3 nucleotides: TGTGCCAGCTCACTACTTGACAGGGTAGAGCAGTACTTC. This translates into CASSLLDRVEQYF.

The V and J genes are TRBV27 and TRBJ1-2, with 7 positions matching TRBD1. This CDR3 comprises 17 residues. Germline trimming cut 1 base from V and 3 bases from J; bases unmatched to any gene: 11. Germline-derived CDR1 and CDR2 are MNHEY and SMNVEV (reference sequence). CDR3 bases: TGTGCCAGCAGTTTATTTGGGACAGCGACAACTGACTATGGCTACACCTTC. Its protein is CASSLFGTATTDYGYTF.

V gene TRBV5-1 combines with J gene TRBJ1-3, with a tentative D call TRBD1 (6 bases). Per the germline V gene, CDR1 is SGHRS and CDR2 is YFSETQ. The CDR3 has 16 residues. V lost 1 base to trimming and J lost 0 bases, with 11 bases between them. Written as DNA, the CDR3 is TGCGCCAGCAGCTTGTATCCGGACAGCTCTGGAAACACCATATATTTT. Protein sequence: CASSLYPDSSGNTIYF.

The rearrangement joins TRBV28 to TRBJ1-3, with 10 bases identical to TRBD1. The CDR3 loop spans 17 amino acids. Germline V gene sequence: CDR1 MDHEN, CDR2 SYDVKM. The V and J ends lost 7 bases and 3 bases, in that order; junction bases with no gene match: 12. Here the CDR3 DNA reads TGTGCCAGCAACACGTGGGGACAGGGGAAAAGTGGAAACACCATATATTTT. It codes for CASNTWGQGKSGNTIYF.

Many counts were recorded for this clone. The chain couples TRBV28 to TRBJ1-2; 8 positions agree with TRBD1. CDR1 and CDR2 from the germline V gene are MDHEN and SYDVKM. Trimming took 6 bases from V and 8 from J; bases not matched to a gene: 11. This CDR3 is 14 amino acids long. CDR3 in amino acids: CASRDRETRGGYTF. Written as DNA, the CDR3 is TGTGCCAGCAGGGACAGGGAAACAAGGGGGGGCTACACCTTC.

The CDR3 nucleotides read TGTGCCACCAGCAGAGAGGCGGCGGCGAACTACGAGCAGTACTTC. Encoded protein: CATSREAAANYEQYF. The chain joins TRBV15 to TRBJ2-7; the D is unclear. The V gene's germline CDR1 is LNHNV and CDR2 YYDKDF (reference sequence). The CDR3 is 15 residues long. Trimming cost V 0 bases and J 3 bases, with 12 bases left between them. The whole variable domain, remainder taken from reference TRBV15 and TRBJ2-7, is DAMVIQNPRYQVTQFGKPVTLSCSQTLNHNVMYWYQQKSSQAPKLLFHYYDKDFNNEADTPDNFQSRRPNTSFCFLDIRSPGLGDTAMYLCATSREAAANYEQYFGPGTRLTVT.

This chain joins TRBV7-2 and TRBJ2-5; 11 bases are shared with TRBD2. Per the germline V gene, CDR1 is SGHTA and CDR2 is FQGNSA. The CDR3 has 16 residues. J was trimmed by 2 bases and V by 7 bases; bases with no gene match: 9. The CDR3 nucleotides are TGTGCCAGCATCGCATCCGGGACTAGCGGACAAGAGACCCAGTACTTC. This encodes CASIASGTSGQETQYF.

The chain is built from TRBV30 and TRBJ1-5, with 7 bases aligning to TRBD1. The CDR3 extends over 15 amino acids. Germline-derived CDR1 and CDR2 are GTSNPN and SVGIG (reference sequence). The V gene end was trimmed by 3 bases and the J gene end by 2 bases; junction bases not matched to a gene: 7. The CDR3 bases are TGTGCCTGGAGGAGCGGACAGGCGGGCAATCAGCCCCAGCATTTT. Residues: CAWRSGQAGNQPQHF. Complete variable domain (other parts from reference TRBV30 and TRBJ1-5): SQTIHQWPATLVQPVGSPLSLECTVEGTSNPNLYWYRQAAGRGLQLLFYSVGIGQISSEVPQNLSASRPQDRQFILSSKKLLLSDSGFYLCAWRSGQAGNQPQHFGDGTRLSIL.

This clone was found once. The chain has TRBV2 and TRBJ2-3, with 13 bases aligning to TRBD2. The CDR3 length is 16 residues. After removal of 6 bases from V and 6 bases from J, the junction contained 9 bases not matched to a gene. CDR1 and CDR2 from the germline V gene are SNHLY and FYNNEI. The CDR3 sequence is CASSGTSGDHIDTQYF. The CDR3 region has the DNA TGTGCCAGCAGCGGGACTAGCGGGGATCATATTGATACGCAGTATTTT.

The chain recombines TRBV2 with TRBJ2-7; 10 bases are a match to TRBD1. The CDR3 extends over 14 amino acids. V dropped 6 bases and J dropped 6; count of bases not matched to a gene: 8. Germline V lookup: CDR1 SNHLY, CDR2 FYNNEI. The CDR3 here is CASRDDRGLAEQYF. The CDR3 DNA reads as TGTGCCAGCAGAGATGACAGGGGGCTGGCCGAGCAGTACTTC.

The rearrangement uses TRBV28 and TRBJ2-1; 7 nucleotides match TRBD2. The CDR3 covers 15 residues. After removal of 5 bases from V and 3 bases from J, the junction contained 7 bases not matched to a gene. Looked up from germline, CDR1 is MDHEN and CDR2 is SYDVKM. The CDR3 here is CASSQTSSNYNEQFF. The CDR3 nucleotides are TGTGCCAGCAGTCAGACTAGCAGCAACTACAATGAGCAGTTCTTC.

This chain connects TRBV7-8 to TRBJ2-7, with a possible D match to TRBD1 (6 bases). Germline CDR1 is SGHVS and CDR2 is FQNEAQ. V was shortened by 0 bases and J by 3 bases, with 9 bases between the two germline ends. This CDR3 has 14 residues. CDR3 amino acids: CASSLAGTYYEQYF. The CDR3 region has the DNA TGTGCCAGCAGCTTAGCGGGGACATACTACGAGCAGTACTTC.

The rearrangement uses TRBV19 and TRBJ1-5; possibly TRBD1 for D (6 bases). The V end lost 6 bases, the J end lost 0 bases, and 15 bases lay between the germline ends. The V gene's germline CDR1 is LNHDA and CDR2 SQIVND (reference sequence). The CDR3 length is 16 residues. In nucleotides, the CDR3 is TGTGCCAGTAGCGACCGGACAGTGAATAGCAATCAGCCCCAGCATTTT. Amino acids: CASSDRTVNSNQPQHF. The complete variable domain, with remaining parts taken from reference TRBV19 and TRBJ1-5, reads DGGITQSPKYLFRKEGQNVTLSCEQNLNHDAMYWYRQDPGQGLRLIYYSQIVNDFQKGDIAEGYSVSREKKESFPLTVTSAQKNPTAFYLCASSDRTVNSNQPQHFGDGTRLSIL.

The rearrangement links TRBV4-3 to TRBJ1-6, with unresolved D. The V end was cut by 6 bases, the J end by 9 bases, with 12 bases between. The CDR3 length is 13 residues. CDR1 is LGHNA, CDR2 YSLEER, per germline. DNA of the CDR3: TGCGCCAGCAGTGGAACCCCTAGTTCACCCCTCCACTTT. Its protein is CASSGTPSSPLHF.

The chain joins TRBV28 to TRBJ1-2, with 8 bases matching TRBD1. Per germline, CDR1 MDHEN and CDR2 SYDVKM. V lost 8 bases, J lost 7 bases, and 6 bases stayed unmatched. The CDR3 is 12 amino acids. CDR3 region: CASHTGGSGYTF. CDR3 bases: TGTGCCAGCCATACAGGGGGAAGTGGCTACACCTTC.

This sequence joins TRBV30 and TRBJ2-4; 13 bases line up with TRBD2. CDR1 and CDR2 from the germline V gene are GTSNPN and SVGIG (reference sequence). Germline trimming cut 0 bases from V and 6 bases from J; bases unmatched to any gene: 5. The CDR3 runs to 16 residues. CDR3 loop: CAWSVQTSGGTNIQYF. CDR3 sequence (DNA): TGTGCCTGGAGTGTACAGACTAGCGGGGGGACAAACATTCAGTACTTC.

The rearrangement uses TRBV5-1 and TRBJ1-1, with 8 bases lining up with TRBD1. V shed 4 bases, J shed 3 bases, and the junction held 5 bases outside the gene matches. CDR1 is SGHRS and CDR2 is YFSETQ in the germline V gene. This CDR3 comprises 14 residues. The CDR3 loop is CASSPGTGHTEAFF. Here the CDR3 DNA reads TGCGCCAGCAGCCCCGGGACAGGACACACTGAAGCTTTCTTT. Full variable domain (remainder filled in from reference TRBV5-1 and TRBJ1-1): KAGVTQTPRYLIKTRGQQVTLSCSPISGHRSVSWYQQTPGQGLQFLFEYFSETQRNKGNFPGRFSGRQFSNSRSEMNVSTLELGDSALYLCASSPGTGHTEAFFGQGTRLTVV.

This rearrangement joins TRBV30 to TRBJ1-2; TRBD1 is a possible D gene (6 bases). The CDR3 has 11 residues. V lost 3 bases, J lost 6 bases, and 8 bases lay in between. Germline V CDR1 and CDR2: GTSNPN, SVGIG (reference sequence). CDR3 amino acids: CAWRYRDGYTF. CDR3 nucleotides: TGTGCCTGGAGGTACAGGGATGGCTACACCTTC.

The chain couples TRBV11-2 to TRBJ1-1; the D gene is possibly TRBD1 (6 bases). V dropped 5 bases and J dropped 1 base, with 14 bases sitting between them. Germline CDR1 and CDR2: SGHAT and FQNNGV. This CDR3 region has 15 residues. The CDR3 region has the DNA TGTGCCAGCAGCCTGTCGGGACACCAGAACACTGAAGCTTTCTTT. Protein product: CASSLSGHQNTEAFF.

DNA for the CDR3: TGCGCCAGCAGGGGTATCGGACTAGCGACCGGGGAGCTGTTTTTT. Protein sequence: CASRGIGLATGELFF. The V and J genes are TRBV5-1 and TRBJ2-2; 9 positions match TRBD2. Looked up from germline, CDR1 is SGHRS and CDR2 is YFSETQ. CDR3 length: 15 amino acids. J gave up 5 bases and V 5 bases, and 7 bases lay outside the gene matches. The variable domain in full, completed from reference TRBV5-1 and TRBJ2-2, reads KAGVTQTPRYLIKTRGQQVTLSCSPISGHRSVSWYQQTPGQGLQFLFEYFSETQRNKGNFPGRFSGRQFSNSRSEMNVSTLELGDSALYLCASRGIGLATGELFFGEGSRLTVL.

The gene calls are TRBV7-8 and TRBJ1-1; D perhaps matches TRBD1 (5 bases). The germline V gene encodes CDR1 SGHVS and CDR2 FQNEAQ. V lost 5 bases and J 0 bases, leaving 10 bases between the germline ends. There are 14 residues in the CDR3. CDR3 bases: TGTGCCAGCAGCAAGACAGCTTTGAACACTGAAGCTTTCTTT. It translates to CASSKTALNTEAFF.

CDR3 bases: TGTGCCAGCAGCGGACAGTCTGGAAACACCATATATTTT. Its translation is CASSGQSGNTIYF. The chain is built from TRBV6-5 and TRBJ1-3; a possible D gene is TRBD1 (6 bases). The V gene lost 6 bases and the J gene lost 1 base, with 7 bases spanning the gap. Germline-derived CDR1 and CDR2 are MNHEY and SVGAGI. The CDR3 is 13 amino acids.